The source of this T cell receptor beta chain is a study of blood T cells in healthy people across ages (dated by TCRdb to the mid-2010s). Background on the whole study: Template switching captured roughly one uniquely barcoded TCR beta cDNA molecule per two T cells in model experiments. Age-related changes in TCR beta repertoire diversity were measured in the study by deep sequencing normalized with unique cDNA molecular identifiers. Four age groups were formed from the donors: young (average around 15 years), middle-aged (roughly 38), aged (over 55) and long-lived (around 82). To avoid experimental bias, donors of different ages were randomly spread across the sequencing lanes. Using the same blood draw, the study looked at two additional independent replicas of 1 million unique cDNA reads for two donors, one aged 18 to 29 and the other aged 80 or older.

As for this clonotype: Its antigen specificity is not known. No quality values exist for individual bases; no much larger clone is one base distant.

The library was produced with 5' RACE. The listed sequencing device is Illumina HiSeq 2500. The second PCR ran for about 6 to 12 cycles and used a J-beta primer mix along with a sample-barcoded 5' primer. A unique molecular identifier was introduced onto each TCR beta cDNA molecule by a template-switch 5' adaptor carrying 12 random nucleotides. Each sample yielded at least 2.5 million CDR3-containing paired-end reads. First-strand cDNA synthesis was performed from all RNA using the Mint cDNA synthesis kit, with priming by a TRBC-specific oligonucleotide. After uracil-DNA glycosylase treatment, a first 18-cycle PCR used universal primers M1SS and BC2_uni_R on all cDNA. As for how the authors treated the data: Each sample was normalized by randomly selecting 1 million high-quality reads, each carrying a distinct molecular identifier. Instead of being binned into consensus sequences, reads that shared molecular identifiers were thrown out. CDR3 identification, clonotype clustering and error correction used MiTCR with a Q25 quality threshold and the strictest error-elimination algorithm. A nonparametric unseen species model using Euler transformation provided a lower-bound estimate of total TCR beta diversity. Through fastp at Q25 and MiXCR, TCRdb rebuilt clones from the public reads, retaining in-frame beta chains. Identical CDR3 proteins give one entry, which carries the most common genes and DNA. The V and J calls and clone size are TCRdb's, not the authors'. The table for this sample lists about 1,500,000 distinct CDR3 sequences; around two fifths of them were counted only once. The top ten clones comprise under 8% of the sample.

The donors were some 36 Caucasian individuals from Russia, aged roughly 6 to 100 years, who were systemically healthy. Ten milliliters of peripheral blood were collected from each donor into EDTA-treated Vacutainer tubes. Ficoll-Paque density-gradient centrifugation was used to isolate PBMCs, with at least 7 million per sample. Total RNA, at least 6 micrograms per sample, was extracted from PBMCs with Trizol reagent. The percentages of naive CD45RAhigh/CD27high T cells were determined by flow cytometry on a PBMC aliquot from every donor. Relative to germline, V is 0 bases shorter and J is 7 bases shorter, with 16 bases between their ends. Taken from the germline V gene, the CDR1 and CDR2 loops are SGHRS and YFSETQ. From cysteine to phenylalanine, the CDR3 is 15 amino acids long. Of all the DNA, just the CDR3 is kept, 45 bases in frame from base 1. Study-wide conclusions, independent of this receptor: There was a strong correlation between observed TCR beta diversity and the percentage of naive T cells measured by flow cytometry. As age increased, observed TCR beta diversity per million T cells dropped in a roughly linear way, and a significant reduction was already evident by age about 40. Because donor CMV infection status was unknown, age-related changes in expanded clonotypes were potentially confounded. Compared with the aged group, the long-lived group had more naive CD4+ T cells, fewer expanded clones and increased TCR diversity, a pattern suggesting age selection. Estimates of total diversity based on one million sequenced T cells were regarded as lower bounds and as underestimates. Since profiling was done on bulk unsorted PBMCs, naive and antigen-experienced compartments could not be conclusively compared.

The material sequenced was blood. The chain couples TRBV5-1 to TRBJ2-5; the D element might be TRBD1 or TRBD2, as each aligns at 5 bases. This clonotype originated in a woman aged 18-30 years in good health. The CDR3 region has the sequence CASSLAGREGGTQYF. The DNA is as follows: TGCGCCAGCAGCTTGGCCGGCAGGGAAGGAGGGACCCAGTACTTC.